The present T cell receptor beta chain was sequenced within a study of OX40 agonist ivuxolimab in advanced cancers. Profiling relied on immunoSEQ multiplex PCR, and the TCRdb table lists in-frame clones only, not all of them. The sample holds over 150,000 clones, approximately 94% seen once. This CDR3 comprises 14 residues. Trimming removed 6 bases from V and 9 bases from J; junction bases left unmatched: 10. In germline, CDR1 is MNHNS, CDR2 SASEGT. Sequencing was performed on CD4+ or CD8+ T cells sorted from blood, taken in a trial of the OX40 agonist ivuxolimab. The sequence was obtained from an adult with an advanced solid tumor such as melanoma, head and neck, liver or kidney cancer. The chain has TRBV6-1 and TRBJ2-1; the match to TRBD1 covers 8 bases. CDR3 region: CASSPGTGVGEQFF. The CDR3 nucleotides are TGTGCCAGCAGCCCCGGGACAGGAGTAGGTGAGCAGTTCTTC.